This TCR beta chain was retrieved from a study of blood T cell repertoires in COVID-19. Study background: The samples span acute and convalescent COVID-19 from the United States, Italy and Spain. PBMCs, B-cell-depleted T cells, or T cells were the source of the cDNA or gDNA that made up the material.

Method: immunoSEQ multiplex PCR; TCRdb's copy keeps in-frame clones and lacks some. In the table there are over 55,000 clones, about 87% of which are singletons. The germline CDR1 and CDR2 sequences are LGHNA and YSLEER. The CDR3 loop spans 13 amino acids. The V and J ends lost 2 bases and 6 bases respectively, with 10 bases between them. The sequencing input was peripheral blood. The sequence came from a man in his forties or fifties with active COVID-19. The chain has TRBV4-3 and TRBJ1-2; no clear D. The CDR3 protein is CASSQSPYDGYTF. For the CDR3, the DNA is TGCGCCAGCAGCCAATCGCCCTACGATGGCTACACCTTC.